Below, 18 T cell receptor beta chains from the same sample are listed, as sequenced in a study of T cells in Graves' hyperthyroidism and ophthalmopathy. TCR beta CDR3 region amplification was performed from RNA transcripts. HTBI primers were used for first-round RT-PCR of the TCR CDR3. A single record per CDR3 protein comes from TCRdb applying MiXCR to the multiplex PCR reads. The sample includes around 250,000 distinct CDR3 sequences, about 16% of them seen just once. Sequenced: blood. These receptors all come from a woman aged 18-29 years with Graves' ophthalmopathy.

This clonotype appeared many times. The V call is TRBV28, the J call TRBJ2-7, with TRBD1 identical over 8 bases. V was clipped by 4 bases and J by 2 bases; unmatched bases: 10. Germline-derived CDR1 and CDR2 are MDHEN and SYDVKM. This CDR3 is 16 amino acids long. CDR3 protein: CASSSSRTGTTYEQYF. The CDR3 DNA follows: TGTGCCAGCAGTTCGTCGCGGACAGGGACGACCTACGAGCAGTACTTC.

The chain is built from TRBV12-3 or TRBV12-4 and TRBJ1-2; TRBD1 aligns across 10 bases. J lost 2 bases, V lost 7 bases, and 7 bases had no gene match. There are 15 residues in the CDR3. The CDR3 loop is CASNEPGQGNYGYTF. DNA of the CDR3: TGTGCCAGCAACGAACCGGGACAGGGGAACTATGGCTACACCTTC.

In this sample, this clonotype turned up many times. This chain joins TRBV5-1 and TRBJ2-2, with a weak D call TRBD1 (5 bases). The CDR3 length is 17 residues. Trimming pared 4 bases from V and 4 bases from J, leaving 20 bases between. Germline CDR1 reads SGHRS; CDR2 reads YFSETQ. CDR3 loop: CASSPSAGALGTGELFF. Written as DNA, the CDR3 is TGCGCCAGCAGCCCGTCAGCTGGGGCCCTGGGCACCGGGGAGCTGTTTTTT.

This rearrangement joins TRBV28 to TRBJ2-5; a weak D match, TRBD2 (6 bases). V was shortened by 5 bases and J by 7 bases, with 11 bases between the two germline ends. CDR3 length equals 12 residues. Germline V gene sequence: CDR1 MDHEN, CDR2 SYDVKM. CDR3 region: CASSRRSGTQYF. The CDR3 DNA reads TGTGCCAGCAGTCGTCGTAGCGGGACCCAGTACTTC.

This clonotype was observed at least ten times. This chain links TRBV7-3 with TRBJ2-2; D call uncertain. The CDR3 sequence is 14 residues long. V was pared by 4 bases and J by 1 base, with 7 bases between. The germline CDR1 and CDR2 sequences are SGHTA and FQGTGA. The CDR3 reads CASSSRKNTGELFF. Written as DNA, the CDR3 is TGTGCCAGCAGCTCCCGGAAGAACACCGGGGAGCTGTTTTTT.

This clonotype was seen ten or more times. The chain recombines TRBV28 with TRBJ2-7; a weak D match, TRBD2 (6 bases). The CDR3 loop spans 15 amino acids. V lost 5 bases to trimming and J lost 4 bases, with 18 bases between them. The germline CDR1 and CDR2 sequences are MDHEN and SYDVKM. CDR3 in amino acids: CASSKWTTVGYEQYF. The CDR3 nucleotides read TGTGCCAGCAGTAAATGGACTACCGTGGGGTACGAGCAGTACTTC.

This clonotype was seen at least ten times. The chain recombines TRBV18 with TRBJ2-5, with D perhaps given as TRBD1 or TRBD2 (5 bases each). The CDR3 length is 14 residues. With 7 bases removed from V and 6 bases from J, the gap between germline ends came to 18 bases. Germline lookup yields CDR1 KGHSH and CDR2 LQKENI. CDR3 DNA sequence: TGTGCCAGCTTCCGGGACCCCATGGAGAAGACCCAGTACTTC. This codes for CASFRDPMEKTQYF.

By proportion, this clonotype is medium-sized (0.01 to 0.1%). The chain employs TRBV2 and TRBJ1-1; D gene ambiguous. This CDR3 comprises 16 residues. Germline V gene data show CDR1 as SNHLY and CDR2 as FYNNEI. V lost 2 bases to trimming and J lost 4 bases, with 17 bases between them. CDR3 protein: CASSEQLLGSVTEAFF. The DNA of the CDR3 is TGTGCCAGCAGTGAACAGCTACTTGGATCGGTCACTGAAGCTTTCTTT.

There are many counts of this clonotype. The chain carries TRBV24-1 and TRBJ2-3; 11 bases line up with TRBD1. After removal of 4 bases from V and 6 bases from J, the junction contained 5 bases not matched to a gene. The length of the CDR3 is 15 residues. CDR1 and CDR2 from the germline V gene are KGHDR and SFDVKD. CDR3 region: CATSDGQGARDTQYF. In DNA form, the CDR3 reads TGTGCCACCAGTGACGGACAGGGGGCGCGCGATACGCAGTATTTT.

This clonotype was observed at least ten times. This chain connects TRBV4-2 to TRBJ2-2; D gene ambiguous. Germline V gene data show CDR1 as LGHNA and CDR2 as YNFKEQ. The CDR3 consists of 15 residues. Deletions cut 0 bases from V and 4 bases from J, with 9 bases between. The CDR3 region has the DNA TGTGCCAGCAGCCAAGATTTTCAGCCCACCGGGGAGCTGTTTTTT. It is translated as CASSQDFQPTGELFF.

This clonotype was observed at least ten times. The genes are TRBV29-1 and TRBJ1-2; the D gene is possibly TRBD1 (5 bases). V lost 4 bases and J 4 bases, leaving 16 bases between the germline ends. Looked up from germline, CDR1 is SQVTM and CDR2 is ANQGSEA. This CDR3 is 14 amino acids long. The CDR3 is CSVVTGDGTYGYTF. As DNA, the CDR3 is TGCAGCGTTGTGACGGGGGACGGGACCTATGGCTACACCTTC.

This clonotype came up many times. The V gene is TRBV20-1, the J gene TRBJ1-3; D is possibly TRBD1 (5 bases). The V end lost 2 bases, the J end lost 1 base, and 15 bases lay between the germline ends. The germline V gene encodes CDR1 DFQATT and CDR2 SNEGSKA (reference sequence). The CDR3 runs to 16 residues. CDR3 residues: CSARPQEISSGNTIYF. DNA of the CDR3: TGCAGTGCTAGACCACAGGAGATCTCTTCTGGAAACACCATATATTTT.

This clonotype has a count of ten or more. V and J are TRBV20-1 and TRBJ1-2; D gene unclear. The CDR3 consists of 12 residues. Germline CDR1 is DFQATT and CDR2 is SNEGSKA (reference sequence). The ends were cut back, 0 bases at V and 4 bases at J, with 6 bases in the middle. The DNA of the CDR3 is TGCAGTGCTAGAGATCACAGCTATGGCTACACCTTC. Protein sequence: CSARDHSYGYTF.

The rearrangement joins TRBV28 to TRBJ2-5; D gene uncertain. This CDR3 spans 12 amino acids. The V end was cut by 3 bases, the J end by 5 bases, with 7 bases between. Germline CDR1 is MDHEN and CDR2 is SYDVKM. The CDR3 is CASSFFPETQYF. The CDR3 coding sequence is TGTGCCAGCAGTTTCTTTCCGGAGACCCAGTACTTC.

At least ten counts were recorded for this clonotype. The V call is TRBV10-2, the J call TRBJ2-1, with D perhaps matching TRBD1 (5 bases). The CDR3 has 12 amino acids. Germline CDR1 is WSHSY and CDR2 is SAAADI. V was pared by 6 bases and J by 5 bases, with 8 bases between. CDR3 in DNA: TGCGCCAGCAGCACAGGAAACAATGAGCAGTTCTTC. Its protein product is CASSTGNNEQFF.

This clonotype was observed at least ten times. V gene TRBV24-1 combines with J gene TRBJ2-5; 9 nucleotides agree with TRBD2. Germline V CDR1 and CDR2: KGHDR, SFDVKD. J was trimmed by 2 bases and V by 0 bases; bases with no gene match: 9. The CDR3 contains 18 residues. CDR3 coding DNA: TGTGCCACCAGTGATTTGATGGGTAGCGGGAGAAGACAAGAGACCCAGTACTTC. Translation gives CATSDLMGSGRRQETQYF.

This clonotype has a count of ten or more. The J gene is TRBJ1-1, the V gene TRBV28; D call uncertain. Germline V lookup: CDR1 MDHEN, CDR2 SYDVKM. V lost 2 bases, J lost 5 bases, and 9 bases lay in between. CDR3 length: 13 amino acids. The chain's CDR3 is CASSLLQETEAFF. In DNA form, the CDR3 reads TGTGCCAGCAGTTTACTCCAAGAAACTGAAGCTTTCTTT.

This clonotype has a count of ten or more. This chain connects TRBV30 to TRBJ2-3, with TRBD2 identical over 11 bases. The CDR3 totals 15 residues. Germline CDR1 GTSNPN, CDR2 SVGIG (reference sequence). With 7 bases clipped from V and 4 bases from J, the junction kept 10 bases outside the gene matches. In nucleotides, the CDR3 is TGTGCCTCGAAAAAGACTAGCGGGATCTCAGATACGCAGTATTTT. Protein sequence: CASKKTSGISDTQYF.